Shown below are 15 T cell receptor beta chains from a single sample sequenced in a study of shared clonotypes between healthy human individuals. Terminally differentiated effector memory CD45RA+ cells were excluded by CCR7 positive selection of CD45RO-negative cells. Only in-frame clones appear in the TCRdb table, and some are missing; sequencing was by immunoSEQ multiplex PCR. The sample includes around 2,000,000 clones, more than 85% of them seen just once. Material: naive CD8+ T cells from PBMCs. The receptors originated from a man in his late teens or twenties in good health. Some clones in this sample may be carry-over from other donors' samples.

The chain uses TRBV19 and TRBJ1-1, with D perhaps TRBD1 (5 bases). Germline CDR1 reads LNHDA; CDR2 reads SQIVND (reference sequence). The CDR3 extends over 16 amino acids. Trimming shortened V by 0 bases and J by 4 bases, and 15 bases separated the two germline ends. The CDR3 reads CASSIDDTGSGTEAFF. For the CDR3, the DNA is TGTGCCAGTAGTATAGACGATACAGGTTCGGGCACTGAAGCTTTCTTT.

This rearrangement joins TRBV11-1 to TRBJ1-1, with 7 bases that match TRBD1. Trimming cost V 0 bases and J 4 bases; bases outside gene matches: 5. The CDR3 totals 15 residues. Germline assignment: CDR1 SGHAT and CDR2 FQDESV (reference sequence). CDR3 in amino acids: CASSLAETGRTEAFF. The CDR3 region has the DNA TGTGCCAGCAGCTTAGCGGAGACAGGGCGCACTGAAGCTTTCTTT.

CDR3 region: CASSVAVGNYGYTF. CDR3 DNA: TGTGCCAGCAGCGTAGCTGTAGGAAACTATGGCTACACCTTC. V and J are TRBV9 and TRBJ1-2; D ambiguous. Trimming shortened V by 0 bases and J by 2 bases, and 8 bases separated the two germline ends. The CDR3 totals 14 residues. Per the germline V gene, CDR1 is SGDLS and CDR2 is YYNGEE.

J is TRBJ2-7 and V is TRBV7-9; tentative D call: TRBD2 (7 bases). The germline CDR1 and CDR2 sequences are SEHNR and FQNEAQ (reference sequence). Trimming took off 2 bases at V and 5 bases at J, with 19 bases between the two ends. This CDR3 comprises 16 residues. The CDR3 coding sequence is TGTGCCAGCAGCTTAAATAGGGGGGGGCAAAGCCACGAGCAGTACTTC. As protein: CASSLNRGGQSHEQYF.

The chain combines TRBV6-5 with TRBJ2-5; the match to TRBD2 covers 7 bases. CDR3 length: 16 amino acids. CDR1 and CDR2 from the germline V gene are MNHEY and SVGAGI. V trimming: 0 bases; J trimming: 2 bases; junction bases outside the gene matches: 6. In nucleotides, the CDR3 is TGTGCCAGCAGTTACTCGGCGGGAGAACTACAAGAGACCCAGTACTTC. Its protein product is CASSYSAGELQETQYF.

The V gene is TRBV5-1, the J gene TRBJ2-1; TRBD1 matches at 8 bases. V lost 4 bases, J lost 12 bases, and 15 bases stayed unmatched. The CDR3 is made up of 15 amino acids. Germline V gene data show CDR1 as SGHRS and CDR2 as YFSETQ. The CDR3: CASSQARDRRRGQFF. The CDR3 region has the DNA TGCGCCAGCAGCCAAGCCCGGGACAGGAGGAGGGGGCAGTTCTTC.

The genes are TRBV28 and TRBJ2-5; weak D call: TRBD1 (5 bases). Germline lookup yields CDR1 MDHEN and CDR2 SYDVKM. The CDR3 sequence is 13 residues long. V lost 2 bases, J lost 4 bases, and 8 bases lay in between. CDR3 DNA sequence: TGTGCCAGCAGTTTAGGTGGGGCAGAGACCCAGTACTTC. Protein sequence: CASSLGGAETQYF.

The chain is built from TRBV28 and TRBJ2-7; D possibly corresponds to TRBD2 (6 bases). Trimming removed 3 bases at V and 3 bases at J, with 12 bases between. CDR3 length: 14 residues. Germline V CDR1 and CDR2: MDHEN, SYDVKM. The CDR3 here is CASSFAGPIYEQYF. CDR3 in DNA: TGTGCCAGCAGTTTTGCGGGACCTATCTACGAGCAGTACTTC.

The DNA of the CDR3 is TGTGCCAGCAGCGAGGACGGCTCCTACGAGCAGTACTTC. Protein product: CASSEDGSYEQYF. The chain has TRBV7-9 and TRBJ2-7; no clear D gene. CDR1 SEHNR and CDR2 FQNEAQ come from the germline V gene (reference sequence). V dropped 5 bases and J dropped 0 bases, with 8 bases sitting between them. This CDR3 spans 13 amino acids.

The CDR3 reads CASSQRSSGADTQYF. The CDR3 nucleotides are TGTGCCAGCAGCCAAAGGTCCTCCGGGGCAGATACGCAGTATTTT. The chain combines TRBV16 with TRBJ2-3; the D gene is possibly TRBD2 (5 bases). V lost 2 bases and J 4 bases, leaving 13 bases between the germline ends. CDR1 is KGHSY and CDR2 is FQNENV in the germline V gene. This CDR3 is built from 15 residues.

The chain uses TRBV5-6 and TRBJ2-7, with TRBD2 as a possible D gene (6 bases). V was clipped by 0 bases and J by 2 bases, with 9 bases between them. Looked up from germline, CDR1 is SGHDT and CDR2 is YYEEEE. This CDR3 contains 14 residues. Here the CDR3 DNA reads TGTGCCAGCAGCTTGGTTAGGGAGGCCTACGAGCAGTACTTC. Its protein product is CASSLVREAYEQYF.

The chain links TRBV29-1 to TRBJ2-2; 7 bases line up with TRBD2. The V gene end was trimmed by 6 bases and the J gene end by 4 bases; junction bases not matched to a gene: 17. Germline assignment: CDR1 SQVTM and CDR2 ANQGSEA. The CDR3 length is 17 residues. Written as DNA, the CDR3 is TGCAGCGTCGGGGGGTCAGGGACGGGCCAGATCACCGGGGAGCTGTTTTTT. Protein: CSVGGSGTGQITGELFF.

This clone appeared once. Sequence at one end of the junction differs from germline and may be a read error. This chain uses TRBV29-1 with TRBJ2-7; 7 bases fit TRBD1. Per the germline V gene, CDR1 is SQVTM and CDR2 is ANQGSEA. This CDR3 is 14 amino acids long. CDR3 protein: CSVQDRESIYEQYF. For the CDR3, the DNA is TGCAGCGTTCAAGACAGGGAATCTATCTACGAGCAGTACTTC.

V gene TRBV5-6 combines with J gene TRBJ1-2; D gene ambiguous. The CDR3 totals 12 residues. With 0 bases removed from V and 3 bases from J, the gap between germline ends came to 3 bases. Germline-derived CDR1 and CDR2 are SGHDT and YYEEEE. CDR3 in DNA: TGTGCCAGCAGCTTGGGCTACTATGGCTACACCTTC. Translating it yields CASSLGYYGYTF.

V is TRBV19 and J is TRBJ1-1; D call uncertain. Trimming pared 0 bases from V and 0 bases from J, leaving 11 bases between. The CDR3 has 16 residues. CDR1 is LNHDA and CDR2 is SQIVND in the germline V gene (reference sequence). DNA of the CDR3: TGTGCCAGTAGTATAGATCTATGGGGAATGAACACTGAAGCTTTCTTT. Translating it yields CASSIDLWGMNTEAFF.